These T cell receptor beta chains were read from a single sample in a study of shared clonotypes between healthy human individuals. Method: immunoSEQ multiplex PCR; TCRdb's copy keeps in-frame clones and lacks some. The sample lists 450,000 to 700,000 clones; about 95% were seen once. The sample was naive CD8+ T cells sorted from blood. The source of these receptors is a woman aged 25 to 45 in good health. Both conserved end residues are part of each CDR3. A D gene is named only where the DNA matches it firmly. Size tells how often a clone was seen (once, few, many) or the class of an expanded clone, and some rows leave it out.

V gene	CDR3 length	D gene	clone size	J gene	CDR3 DNA	CDR3 protein
TRBV19	13	.	once	TRBJ2-1	TGTGCCAGTATTGGGGAAGCCTACAATGAGCAGTTCTTC	CASIGEAYNEQFF
TRBV6-5	11	.	few	TRBJ2-7	TGTGCCAGCAGTTACCTTGAAGAGCAGTACTTC	CASSYLEEQYF
TRBV4-1	14	.	once	TRBJ1-2	TGCGCCAGCAGCCAAAAGTGGGGAAACTATGGCTACACCTTC	CASSQKWGNYGYTF
TRBV7-6	14	.	.	TRBJ2-7	TGTGCCAGCAGCCTGAGCGGGTCCATTGTTGAGCAGTACTTC	CASSLSGSIVEQYF
TRBV9	12	.	.	TRBJ1-4	TGTGCCAGCAGCGGGAAAAATGAAAAACTGTTTTTT	CASSGKNEKLFF
TRBV28	13	.	.	TRBJ2-1	TGTGCCAGCAGTCTGGCAGGGGACAATGAGCAGTTCTTC	CASSLAGDNEQFF
TRBV5-6	15	.	.	TRBJ1-2	TGTGCCAGCAGCTTAAAACTCGGGGGCGGCTATGGCTACACCTTC	CASSLKLGGGYGYTF
TRBV10-1	13	.	.	TRBJ2-1	TGCGCCAGCAGTGATCCGGAGAAGCCTGAGCAGTTCTTC	CASSDPEKPEQFF
TRBV2	13	.	.	TRBJ2-3	TGTGCCAGCAGTGAATCGGCCGGGGGTACGCAGTATTTT	CASSESAGGTQYF
TRBV28	15	.	.	TRBJ1-1	TGTGCCAGCAGCCCCACCCCGTGGGGGAACACTGAAGCTTTCTTT	CASSPTPWGNTEAFF
TRBV5-4	15	.	.	TRBJ2-7	TGTGCCAGCAGCTTGGCCGAGACATCATCCGGCGAGCAGTACTTC	CASSLAETSSGEQYF
TRBV2	17	.	.	TRBJ2-5	TGTGCCAGCAGTGAACGAGGGGGGGGCAAGTACCAAGAGACCCAGTACTTC	CASSERGGGKYQETQYF
TRBV4-1	16	TRBD1	.	TRBJ1-1	TGCGCCAGCAGCCATGAACAGGGGGCGGCTAACACTGAAGCTTTCTTT	CASSHEQGAANTEAFF
TRBV5-1	19	TRBD2	.	TRBJ2-1	TGCGCCAGCAGCTTGGCGACTAGCGGGAGATTCTGGGTTTACAATGAGCAGTTCTTC	CASSLATSGRFWVYNEQFF
TRBV5-1	15	TRBD1	.	TRBJ1-1	TGCGCCAGCAGCCCCGACCAGGGGGCTGGCACTGAAGCTTTCTTT	CASSPDQGAGTEAFF
TRBV27	14	TRBD1	.	TRBJ2-7	TGTGCCAGCAGTTTGACAGGGGGGGACTACGAGCAGTACTTC	CASSLTGGDYEQYF
TRBV29-1	13	TRBD1	.	TRBJ1-2	TGCAGCGATAGGACAGGGGGCAACTATGGCTACACCTTC	CSDRTGGNYGYTF
TRBV28	14	.	.	TRBJ2-5	TGTGCCAGCAGTCCCCCCGGCAGTCAAGAGACCCAGTACTTC	CASSPPGSQETQYF
TRBV6-4	15	TRBD1	.	TRBJ1-1	TGTGCCAGCAGGGAGAGGGACAGCGGAATAACTGAAGCTTTCTTT	CASRERDSGITEAFF
TRBV28	12	.	.	TRBJ1-1	TGTGCCAGCAGTTTAAGGCTGTCCGAAGCTTTCTTT	CASSLRLSEAFF